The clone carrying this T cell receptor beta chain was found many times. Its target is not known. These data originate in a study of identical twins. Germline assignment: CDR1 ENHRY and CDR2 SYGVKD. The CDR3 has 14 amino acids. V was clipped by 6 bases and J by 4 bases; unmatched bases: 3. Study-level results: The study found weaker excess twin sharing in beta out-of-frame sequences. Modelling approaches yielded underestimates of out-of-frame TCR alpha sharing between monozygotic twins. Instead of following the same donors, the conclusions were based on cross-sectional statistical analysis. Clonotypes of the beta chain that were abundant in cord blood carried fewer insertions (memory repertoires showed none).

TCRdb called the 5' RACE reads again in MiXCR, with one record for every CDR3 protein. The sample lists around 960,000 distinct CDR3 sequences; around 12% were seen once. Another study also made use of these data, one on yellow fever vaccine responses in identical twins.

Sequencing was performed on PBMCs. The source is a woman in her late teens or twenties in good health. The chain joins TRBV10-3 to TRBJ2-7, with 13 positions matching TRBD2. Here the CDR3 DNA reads TGTGCCATCAGCCGGACTAGCGGGAGATACGAGCAGTACTTC. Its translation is CAISRTSGRYEQYF.